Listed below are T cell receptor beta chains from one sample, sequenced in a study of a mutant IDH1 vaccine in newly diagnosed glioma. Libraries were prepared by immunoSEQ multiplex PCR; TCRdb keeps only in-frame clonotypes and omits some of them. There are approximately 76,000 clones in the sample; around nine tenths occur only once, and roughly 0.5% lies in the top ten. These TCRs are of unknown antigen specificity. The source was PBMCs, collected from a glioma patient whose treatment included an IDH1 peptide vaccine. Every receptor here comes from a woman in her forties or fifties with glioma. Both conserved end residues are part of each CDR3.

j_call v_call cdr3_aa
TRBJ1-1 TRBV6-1 CASSEEGLANTKAFF
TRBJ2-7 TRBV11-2 CASSSGGVGYEQYF
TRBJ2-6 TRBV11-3 CASSSRHSGANVLTF
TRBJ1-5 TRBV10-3 CAISESGTGRQPQHF
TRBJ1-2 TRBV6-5 CASSVGRLFYGYTF
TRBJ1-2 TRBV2 CASSPGLPNSANYGYTF
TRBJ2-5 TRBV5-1 CASSYGTGSQETQYF
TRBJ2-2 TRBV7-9 CASTSKRDGYTGELFF
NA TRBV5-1 CASSLEGAYEQYF
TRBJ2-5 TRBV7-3 CASSLKGDPLQETQYF
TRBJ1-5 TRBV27 CASSLARDNQPQHF
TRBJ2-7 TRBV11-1 CASSLGASRSYEQYF
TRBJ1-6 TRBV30 CAWDPMRGSPLHF
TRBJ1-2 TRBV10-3 CAISELSGTYYGYTF
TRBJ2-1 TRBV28 CASSFIGRPLGEQFF
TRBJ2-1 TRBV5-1 CASSLEASGLTEQFF
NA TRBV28 CASSSPPGQGLYEQYF
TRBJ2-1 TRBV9 CASSVGGNDEQFF
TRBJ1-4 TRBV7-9 CASSLASAAEKLFF
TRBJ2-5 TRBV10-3 CAIRRTSGTKETQYF
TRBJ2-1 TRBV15 CATSRDWGVSEQFF
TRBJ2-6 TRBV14 CASSQGGSGANVLTF
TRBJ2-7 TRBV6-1 CATRRGSYEQYF
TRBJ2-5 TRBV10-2 CAASTGGSRETQYF
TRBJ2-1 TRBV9 CASSVLAGGWNEQFF
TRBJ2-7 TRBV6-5 CASRPGTGNYEQYF
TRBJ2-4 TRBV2 CASSEAAGQEYF
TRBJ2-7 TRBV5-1 CASSLVQSYEQYF
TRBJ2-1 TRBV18 CASSEMEGDEQFF
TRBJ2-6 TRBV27 CASSFFSGANVLTF
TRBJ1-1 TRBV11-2 CASSLGQIAFF
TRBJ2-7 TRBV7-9 CASSPWDPAAYEQYF
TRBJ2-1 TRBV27 CASSHDSYNEQFF
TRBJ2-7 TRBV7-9 CASSLFSSGRLGSYEQYF
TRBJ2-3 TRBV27 CASGAPSVDTQYF
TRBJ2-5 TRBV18 CASSPDSFGTQYF
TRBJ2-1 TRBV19 CASSGSGASYNEQFF
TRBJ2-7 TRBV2 CASTSGRNVYEQYF
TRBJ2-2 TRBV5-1 CASSLNRGADGELFF
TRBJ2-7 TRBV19 CASSLLAGNSYEQYF